This passage covers 2 T cell receptor beta chains from one sample sequenced in a study of long-term antiretroviral therapy in people with HIV. The run of the v3.0 immunoSEQ assay was at survey level. The assay was immunoSEQ multiplex PCR, and TCRdb's table has in-frame clones only and misses some. Among roughly 30,000 clones listed, around 85% were seen once. This material consisted of unsorted PBMCs, taken 4.8 years after starting antiretroviral therapy. These receptors were taken from a man aged 40-50 years with HIV.

The chain uses TRBV2 and TRBJ2-3; D is ambiguous. CDR1 is SNHLY, CDR2 FYNNEI, per germline. The length of the CDR3 is 14 residues. The germline V and J ends were trimmed by 3 bases and 0 bases, with 7 bases remaining between them. The DNA of the CDR3 is TGTGCCAGCAGTGAGTTTATCAGCACAGATACGCAGTATTTT. Amino acids: CASSEFISTDTQYF.

The V call is TRBV7-6, the J call TRBJ2-7; tentatively, D is TRBD2 (6 bases). The length of the CDR3 is 14 residues. V was trimmed by 5 bases and J by 4 bases, leaving 15 bases between them. CDR1 is SGHVS, CDR2 FNYEAQ, per germline. The CDR3 spells CASSPTRTIYEQYF. The CDR3 DNA sequence: TGTGCCAGCAGCCCGACCCGGACTATATACGAGCAGTACTTC. Filled out from reference TRBV7-6 and TRBJ2-7, the complete variable domain reads GAGVSQSPRYKVTKRGQDVALRCDPISGHVSLYWYRQALGQGPEFLTYFNYEAQQDKSGLPNDRFSAERPEGSISTLTIQRTEQRDSAMYRCASSPTRTIYEQYFGPGTRLTVT.